The 15 T cell receptor beta chains below come from one sample, sequenced in a study of lymphopenia after photon versus proton radiotherapy. Clones were read by immunoSEQ multiplex PCR, and TCRdb kept only the in-frame ones, dropping some. The sample has roughly 18,000 clones; less than 90% are singletons. Sequences were derived from peripheral blood, sampled from a patient treated with proton-based radiotherapy. The receptor set was obtained from a man in his 70s with pancreatic cancer.

The V call is TRBV6-1, the J call TRBJ1-1; TRBD1 agrees at 7 bases. This CDR3 contains 15 residues. The J segment lost 6 bases and the V segment lost 5 bases, leaving 12 bases of the junction unmatched. CDR1 is MNHNS, CDR2 SASEGT, per germline. CDR3 sequence: CASSLQTTGRPEAFF. The CDR3 bases are TGTGCCAGCAGTCTACAGACGACAGGGAGGCCTGAAGCTTTCTTT.

The rearrangement uses TRBV11-2 and TRBJ2-7; D could derive from TRBD1 or TRBD2 (5 bases each). Trimming took 0 bases from V and 0 from J, leaving 9 bases between them. Germline V gives CDR1 SGHAT, CDR2 FQNNGV. The CDR3 has 15 residues. The CDR3 DNA reads as TGTGCCAGCAGCTTAGATCGGGGCAGCTCCTACGAGCAGTACTTC. Its protein is CASSLDRGSSYEQYF.

CDR3: CASTPFTSGSYEQYF. DNA for the CDR3: TGTGCCAGCACCCCTTTCACTAGCGGGAGCTACGAGCAGTACTTC. V usage is TRBV6-5 and J usage is TRBJ2-7; 11 nucleotides line up with TRBD2. The junction had 8 bases not matched to a gene; V was cut back by 7 bases and J by 3 bases. The CDR3 totals 15 residues. Germline lookup yields CDR1 MNHEY and CDR2 SVGAGI.

V and J are TRBV5-4 and TRBJ1-1; D not resolved. Germline V gene lookup returns CDR1 SGHNT and CDR2 YYREEE (reference sequence). The CDR3 consists of 14 residues. Trimming removed 2 bases from V and 6 bases from J, with 14 bases in between. The CDR3 loop reads CASSFGGRTPEAFF. As DNA, the CDR3 is TGTGCCAGCAGCTTTGGTGGCAGGACCCCTGAAGCTTTCTTT.

The chain has TRBV7-2 and TRBJ1-3; D remains unclear. The CDR3 loop spans 15 amino acids. V was clipped by 5 bases and J by 0 bases, with 11 bases between them. The germline V gene has CDR1 SGHTA and CDR2 FQGNSA. The CDR3 coding sequence is TGTGCCAGCAGCCCGAACGTGGGCTCTGGAAACACCATATATTTT. It codes for CASSPNVGSGNTIYF.

The rearrangement links TRBV27 to TRBJ1-2; D not certain. V shed 2 bases and J shed 6 bases, with 16 bases lying between them. Germline lookup yields CDR1 MNHEY and CDR2 SMNVEV (reference sequence). The CDR3 length is 15 residues. CDR3 DNA sequence: TGTGCCAGCAGTTTAGAACCCCGGCCGTTACATGGCTACACCTTC. Translation gives CASSLEPRPLHGYTF.

The chain has TRBV19 and TRBJ1-5; 9 bases align to TRBD1. Unmatched junction bases numbered 6, after V lost 8 bases and J lost 4 bases. The CDR3 runs 14 residues. Germline V lookup: CDR1 LNHDA, CDR2 SQIVND (reference sequence). The CDR3 loop reads CASHRGLGNQPQHF. In DNA form, the CDR3 reads TGTGCCAGTCACAGGGGGCTAGGAAATCAGCCCCAGCATTTT.

CDR3: CASSETEGSAEAFF. DNA of the CDR3: TGCGCCAGCAGTGAGACTGAAGGGAGCGCTGAAGCTTTCTTT. The gene calls are TRBV10-1 and TRBJ1-1; D ambiguous. The V end was cut by 2 bases, the J end by 6 bases, with 13 bases between. This CDR3 contains 14 residues. Germline assignment: CDR1 WNHNN and CDR2 SYGVQD (reference sequence).

The V and J genes are TRBV30 and TRBJ1-3; D is undetermined. Germline-derived CDR1 and CDR2 are GTSNPN and SVGIG (reference sequence). This CDR3 contains 12 residues. V lost 0 bases and J lost 2, with 2 bases in between. CDR3: CAWSVPGNTIYF. The CDR3 nucleotides are TGTGCCTGGAGTGTCCCTGGAAACACCATATATTTT.

V and J are TRBV7-3 and TRBJ2-1; 9 nucleotides agree with TRBD2. V lost 5 bases, J lost 7 bases, and 9 bases stayed unmatched. The CDR3 runs to 15 residues. Germline V gene sequence: CDR1 SGHTA, CDR2 FQGTGA. The CDR3: CASSPGAGGQNEQFF. Here the CDR3 DNA reads TGTGCCAGCAGCCCCGGAGCGGGAGGCCAGAATGAGCAGTTCTTC.

J is TRBJ1-6 and V is TRBV6-5, with D unclear. The ends were cut back, 0 bases at V and 6 bases at J, with 12 bases in the middle. This CDR3 spans 16 amino acids. CDR1 and CDR2 (germline): MNHEY, SVGAGI. The CDR3 nucleotides read TGTGCCAGCAGTTACTCGGTAACGGCGACTAATTCACCCCTCCACTTT. Protein sequence: CASSYSVTATNSPLHF.

This sequence joins TRBV6-5 and TRBJ2-7; TRBD2 might be the D (6 bases). The V end lost 6 bases, the J end lost 5 bases, and 17 bases lay between the germline ends. The CDR3 spans 14 residues. Germline values: CDR1 MNHEY, CDR2 SVGAGI. The CDR3 spells CASSQSQASDEQYF. CDR3 nucleotide sequence: TGTGCCAGCAGCCAAAGCCAGGCTAGCGACGAGCAGTACTTC.

The chain has TRBV19 and TRBJ1-1; 7 positions match TRBD1. The CDR3 runs 14 residues. The germline V gene encodes CDR1 LNHDA and CDR2 SQIVND (reference sequence). The ends lost 0 bases at V and 6 bases at J; junction bases unmatched: 4. The CDR3 DNA reads as TGTGCCAGTAGTATAGACCACAGGGGAGCTGAAGCTTTCTTT. The encoded protein is CASSIDHRGAEAFF.

The chain employs TRBV5-1 and TRBJ2-2; D is ambiguous. V was cut by 0 bases and J by 1 base, with 7 bases left in between. The CDR3 totals 15 residues. Germline V gene lookup returns CDR1 SGHRS and CDR2 YFSETQ. CDR3 in amino acids: CASSLGVVNTGELFF. For the CDR3, the DNA is TGCGCCAGCAGCTTGGGAGTAGTGAACACCGGGGAGCTGTTTTTT.

V and J are TRBV18 and TRBJ1-2; 8 bases fit TRBD1. Trimming took 3 bases from V and 0 from J; bases not matched to a gene: 0. Germline assignment: CDR1 KGHSH and CDR2 LQKENI. There are 14 residues in the CDR3. CDR3: CASSPGQANYGYTF. CDR3 in DNA: TGTGCCAGCTCACCGGGACAGGCTAACTATGGCTACACCTTC.